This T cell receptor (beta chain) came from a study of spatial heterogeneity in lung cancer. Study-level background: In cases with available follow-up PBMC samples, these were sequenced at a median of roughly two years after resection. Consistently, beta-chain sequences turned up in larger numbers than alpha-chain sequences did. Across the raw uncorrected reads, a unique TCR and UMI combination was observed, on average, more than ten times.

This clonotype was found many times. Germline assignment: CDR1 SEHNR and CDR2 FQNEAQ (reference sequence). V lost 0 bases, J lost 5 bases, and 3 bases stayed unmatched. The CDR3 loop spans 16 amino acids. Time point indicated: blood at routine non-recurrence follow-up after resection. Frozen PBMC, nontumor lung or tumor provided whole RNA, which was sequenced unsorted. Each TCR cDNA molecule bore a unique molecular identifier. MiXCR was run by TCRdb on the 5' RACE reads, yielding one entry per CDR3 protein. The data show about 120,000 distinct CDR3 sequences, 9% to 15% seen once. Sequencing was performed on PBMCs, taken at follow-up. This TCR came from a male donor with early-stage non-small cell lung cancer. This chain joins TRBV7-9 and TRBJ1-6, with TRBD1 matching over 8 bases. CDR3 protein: CASSLAAGGNNSPLHF. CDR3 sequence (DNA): TGTGCCAGCAGCTTAGCGGCAGGGGGCAATAATTCACCCCTCCACTTT.